This T cell receptor (beta chain) was captured in a study of shared clonotypes between healthy human individuals. The germline V gene has CDR1 MRHNA and CDR2 SNTAGT. There are 15 residues in the CDR3. V shed 0 bases and J shed 2 bases, with 9 bases lying between them. In the authors' workflow: There were no quality scores in the junction-only immunoSEQ sequences, so filtering differed. Sequenced by immunoSEQ multiplex PCR; TCRdb stores in-frame clones only, minus some. The DNA gave D and trimming, while V, J and clone size come from that table. The sample shows millions of clones, approximately 95% of them seen only once.

The chain employs TRBV6-4 and TRBJ2-3; tentatively, D is TRBD2 (6 bases). Sequencing was performed on naive CD4+ T cells from PBMCs. Subset indicated: CD45RA+ positively selected. This TCR came from a man in his late teens or twenties in good health. Some clones in this sample may be carry-over from other donors' samples. DNA of the CDR3: TGTGCCAGCAGTGACTCGAGCGGGCTCACAGATACGCAGTATTTT. Translation: CASSDSSGLTDTQYF.